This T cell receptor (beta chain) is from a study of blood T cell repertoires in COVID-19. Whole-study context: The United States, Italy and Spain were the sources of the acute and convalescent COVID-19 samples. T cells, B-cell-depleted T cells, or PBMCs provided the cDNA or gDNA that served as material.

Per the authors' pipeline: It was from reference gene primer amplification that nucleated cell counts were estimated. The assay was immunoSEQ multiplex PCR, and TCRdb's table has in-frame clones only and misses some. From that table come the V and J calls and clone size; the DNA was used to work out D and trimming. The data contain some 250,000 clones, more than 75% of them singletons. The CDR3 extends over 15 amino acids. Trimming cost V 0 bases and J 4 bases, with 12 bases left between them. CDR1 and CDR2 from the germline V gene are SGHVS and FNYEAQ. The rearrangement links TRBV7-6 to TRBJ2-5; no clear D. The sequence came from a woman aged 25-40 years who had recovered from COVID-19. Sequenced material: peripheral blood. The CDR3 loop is CASSLAPGSAETQYF. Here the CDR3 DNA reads TGTGCCAGCAGCTTAGCCCCCGGGTCTGCAGAGACCCAGTACTTC.